This paragraph covers one T cell receptor beta chain sequence. Its antigen is as yet unknown. TCR beta CDR3 region amplification was performed from RNA transcripts. The TCR CDR3 first-round RT-PCR relied on the HTBI primer set. Using its own MiXCR run on the multiplex PCR reads, TCRdb lists one record per CDR3 protein. The data hold approximately 560,000 distinct CDR3 sequences, with roughly 50% observed a single time. These data originate in a study of T cells in Graves' hyperthyroidism and ophthalmopathy. Findings and caveats of the study: Progression to ophthalmopathy was predicted a median of approximately 6.4 months early. Ophthalmopathy cases were set apart from stable hyperthyroidism by a 13 V-J model.

The V gene lost 9 bases and the J gene lost 15 bases, with 17 bases spanning the gap. The CDR3 contains 11 residues. Per germline, CDR1 SNHLY and CDR2 FYNNEI. The gene calls are TRBV2 and TRBJ2-2; D may be TRBD2 (6 bases). The sequence came from a woman in her late teens or twenties with Graves' hyperthyroidism. The sample was peripheral blood or thyroid tissue (not recorded which). The DNA of the CDR3 is TGTGCCAGTAGCCCCGGGGGAAGGTTGTTTTTT. This codes for CASSPGGRLFF.